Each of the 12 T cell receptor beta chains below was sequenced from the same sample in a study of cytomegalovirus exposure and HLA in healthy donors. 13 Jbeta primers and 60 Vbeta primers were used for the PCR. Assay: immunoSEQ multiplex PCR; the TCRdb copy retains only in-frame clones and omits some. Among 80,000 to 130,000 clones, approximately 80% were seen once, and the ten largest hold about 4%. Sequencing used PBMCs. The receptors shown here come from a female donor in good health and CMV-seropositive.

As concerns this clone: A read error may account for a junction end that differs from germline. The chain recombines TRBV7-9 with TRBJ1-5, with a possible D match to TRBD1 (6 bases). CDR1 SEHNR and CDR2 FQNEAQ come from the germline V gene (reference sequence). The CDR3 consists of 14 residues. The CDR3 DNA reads TGTTCCAGCAGCCCCGACAGGCTCAATCAGCCCCAGCATTTT. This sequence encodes CSSSPDRLNQPQHF.

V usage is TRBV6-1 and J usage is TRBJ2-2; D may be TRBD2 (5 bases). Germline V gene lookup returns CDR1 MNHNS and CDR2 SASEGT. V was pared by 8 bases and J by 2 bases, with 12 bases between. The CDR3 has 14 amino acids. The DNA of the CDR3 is TGTGCCAGCCTCAGGACTCAAAACACCGGGGAGCTGTTTTTT. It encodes CASLRTQNTGELFF.

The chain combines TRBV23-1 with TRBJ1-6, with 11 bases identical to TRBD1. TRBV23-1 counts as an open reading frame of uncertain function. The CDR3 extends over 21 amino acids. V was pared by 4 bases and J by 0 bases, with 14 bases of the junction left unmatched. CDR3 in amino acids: CASSPPGDRGTLFSYNSPLHF. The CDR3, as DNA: TGCGCCAGCAGTCCGCCCGGGGACAGGGGGACCCTATTCTCCTATAATTCACCCCTCCACTTT.

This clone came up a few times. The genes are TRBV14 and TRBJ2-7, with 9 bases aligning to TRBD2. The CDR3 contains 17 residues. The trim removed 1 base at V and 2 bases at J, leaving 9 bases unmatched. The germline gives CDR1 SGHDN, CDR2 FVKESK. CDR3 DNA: TGTGCCAGCAGCCAAGGATCGATTAGCGGGAGTCCCTACGAGCAGTACTTC. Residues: CASSQGSISGSPYEQYF.

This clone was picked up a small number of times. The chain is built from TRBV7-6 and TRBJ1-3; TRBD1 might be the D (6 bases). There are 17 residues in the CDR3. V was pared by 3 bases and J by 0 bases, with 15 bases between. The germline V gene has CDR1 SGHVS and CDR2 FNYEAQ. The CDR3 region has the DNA TGTGCCAGCAGCTTCTCAACAGGGATCAACTCTGGAAACACCATATATTTT. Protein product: CASSFSTGINSGNTIYF. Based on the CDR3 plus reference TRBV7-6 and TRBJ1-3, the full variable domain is GAGVSQSPRYKVTKRGQDVALRCDPISGHVSLYWYRQALGQGPEFLTYFNYEAQQDKSGLPNDRFSAERPEGSISTLTIQRTEQRDSAMYRCASSFSTGINSGNTIYFGEGSWLTVV.

The CDR3, as DNA: TGCGCCAGCAGCTTGGTGTCCGCGGGAGGGCCATCCAATGAGCAGTTCTTC. Its translation: CASSLVSAGGPSNEQFF. The V gene is TRBV5-1, the J gene TRBJ2-1, with 9 bases that match TRBD2. V lost 0 bases to trimming and J lost 6 bases; unmatched junction nucleotides: 10. CDR1 SGHRS and CDR2 YFSETQ come from the germline V gene. The CDR3 runs to 17 residues.

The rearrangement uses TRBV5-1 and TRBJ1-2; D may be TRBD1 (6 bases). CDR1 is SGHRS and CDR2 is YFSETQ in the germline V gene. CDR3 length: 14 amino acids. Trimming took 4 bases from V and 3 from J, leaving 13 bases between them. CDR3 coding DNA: TGCGCCAGCAGCATACAGGGTGTGGACTATGGCTACACCTTC. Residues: CASSIQGVDYGYTF.

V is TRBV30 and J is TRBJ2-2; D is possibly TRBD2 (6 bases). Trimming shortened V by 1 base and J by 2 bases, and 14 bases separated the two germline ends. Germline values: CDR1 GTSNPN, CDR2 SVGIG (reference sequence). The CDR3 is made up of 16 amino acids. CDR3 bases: TGTGCCTGGAGTGGGGCTGGGGGGACCAACACCGGGGAGCTGTTTTTT. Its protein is CAWSGAGGTNTGELFF.

The chain's CDR3 is CATSREVRREGWILQCEQFF. CDR3 nucleotide sequence: TGTGCCACCAGCAGAGAGGTGAGGCGGGAGGGCTGGATCCTACAATGTGAGCAGTTCTTC. The chain couples TRBV15 to TRBJ2-1, with 9 bases fitting TRBD2. Looked up from germline, CDR1 is LNHNV and CDR2 is YYDKDF (reference sequence). This CDR3 contains 20 residues. With V trimmed by 0 bases and J by 9 bases, 21 bases remained unmatched.

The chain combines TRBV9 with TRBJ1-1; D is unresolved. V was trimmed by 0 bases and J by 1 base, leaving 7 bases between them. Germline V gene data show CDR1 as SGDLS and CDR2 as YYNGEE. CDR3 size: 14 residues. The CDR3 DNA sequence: TGTGCCAGCAGCGTAGCTGACACGAACACTGAAGCTTTCTTT. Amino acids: CASSVADTNTEAFF.

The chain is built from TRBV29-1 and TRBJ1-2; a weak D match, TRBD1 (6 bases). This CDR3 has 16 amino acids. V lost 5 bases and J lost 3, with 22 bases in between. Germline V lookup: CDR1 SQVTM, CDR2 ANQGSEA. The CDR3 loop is CSVNSPGRGADYGYTF. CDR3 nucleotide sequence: TGCAGCGTTAACAGCCCGGGGAGGGGGGCCGACTATGGCTACACCTTC.

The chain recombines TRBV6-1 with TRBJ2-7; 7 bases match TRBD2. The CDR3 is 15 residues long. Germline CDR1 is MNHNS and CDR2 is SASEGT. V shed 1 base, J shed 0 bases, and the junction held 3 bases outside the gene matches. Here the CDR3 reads CASSEGGGGSYEQYF. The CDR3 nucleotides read TGTGCCAGCAGTGAAGGGGGCGGGGGCTCCTACGAGCAGTACTTC.